The subject of this entry is one T cell receptor (beta chain). This clonotype is medium-sized (0.01 to 0.1%) in terms of sample share. This receptor's antigen is unknown. No qualities accompany the bases; no much larger clone lies one base away. The sample comes from a study of CD4 and CD8 cells across lung adenocarcinoma regions (dated by TCRdb to the late 2010s). Broadly, across the study: The study examined intratumor heterogeneity of the T cell receptor repertoire by comparing tumor centers with tumor margins.

The library came from PCR. Sequencer: HiSeq X Ten. Clones were called with MiXCR by TCRdb after fastp trimmed the public reads at Q25, and only in-frame beta chains were retained. Rows are unified per CDR3 protein, each entry keeping the most common DNA and genes. The sample yields approximately 12,000 distinct CDR3 sequences; about 50% were counted once. The ten largest clonotypes hold about 34% of the sample. Based on the germline V gene, the CDR1 and CDR2 sequences are MNHEY and SVGAGI. V is clipped by 0 bases and J by 7 bases, and the sequence between their germline boundaries is 20 bases long. The CDR3 measures 17 amino acids from cysteine to phenylalanine. Only the CDR3 portion is preserved as DNA: 51 bases, with reading frame beginning at the first base. The donors were patients who had localized lung adenocarcinoma, which is a subtype of non-small cell lung cancer. The samples were taken from the margins of localized lung adenocarcinomas. For TCR repertoire analysis, CD8+ T cells from tumor tissue were profiled apart from CD4+ T cells.

The sequence was collected from a female donor with lung adenocarcinoma. The CD4 and CD8 labels of this study may be unreliable. Sequencing was done on a sample of CD8+ T cells from the margin of a lung tumor. This specimen's cell subset or site label, per the study, means: tumor margin region. The sequence links TRBV6-5 to TRBJ2-3; TRBD2 is a possible D gene, resting on 5 matching bases. The CDR3 here reads CASSYSRATAHMNTQYF. The DNA sequence is as follows: TGTGCCAGCAGTTACTCGAGGGCGACGGCACACATGAATACGCAGTATTTT.